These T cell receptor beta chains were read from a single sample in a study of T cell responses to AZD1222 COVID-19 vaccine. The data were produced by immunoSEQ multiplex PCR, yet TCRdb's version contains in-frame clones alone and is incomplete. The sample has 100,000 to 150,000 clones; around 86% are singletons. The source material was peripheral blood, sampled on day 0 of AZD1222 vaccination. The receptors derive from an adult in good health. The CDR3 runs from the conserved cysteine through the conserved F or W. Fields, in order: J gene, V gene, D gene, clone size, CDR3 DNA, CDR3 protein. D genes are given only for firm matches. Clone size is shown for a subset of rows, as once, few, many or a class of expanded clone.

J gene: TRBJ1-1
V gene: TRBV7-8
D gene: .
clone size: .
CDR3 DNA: TGTGCCAGCAGCTTACTCTACAGTACCACCACTGAAGCTTTCTTT
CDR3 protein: CASSLLYSTTTEAFF

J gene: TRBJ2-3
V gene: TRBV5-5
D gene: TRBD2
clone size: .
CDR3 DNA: TGTGCCAGCAGCTTGGATGTTTCGGCGGGAGTCCGCACAGATACGCAGTATTTT
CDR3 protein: CASSLDVSAGVRTDTQYF

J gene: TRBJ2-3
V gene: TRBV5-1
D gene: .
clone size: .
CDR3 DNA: TGCGCCAGCAGCTTGGACCCCCCGCCAAACAGTGGGTATTTT
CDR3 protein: CASSLDPPPNSGYF

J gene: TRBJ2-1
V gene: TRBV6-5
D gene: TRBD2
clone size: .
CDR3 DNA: TGTGCCAGCCCCCCCGGGGGGGTTTCCAATGAGCAGTTCTTC
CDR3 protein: CASPPGGVSNEQFF

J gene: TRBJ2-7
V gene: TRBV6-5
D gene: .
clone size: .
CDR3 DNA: TGTGCCAGCAGTTACTCCGGGGGGCCGGCCTACGAGCAGTACTTC
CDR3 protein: CASSYSGGPAYEQYF

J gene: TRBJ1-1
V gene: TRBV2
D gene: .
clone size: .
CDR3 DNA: TGTGCCAGCAGTCAGAACGACCTTCAAGCTTTCTTT
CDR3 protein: CASSQNDLQAFF

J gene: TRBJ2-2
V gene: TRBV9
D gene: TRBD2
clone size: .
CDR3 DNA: TGTGCCAGCAGCGGCGGACCCCTAGCGGGGGCATTTCGGGCCGGGGAGCTGTTTTTT
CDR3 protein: CASSGGPLAGAFRAGELFF

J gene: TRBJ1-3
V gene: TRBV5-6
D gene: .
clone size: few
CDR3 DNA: TGTGCCAGCAGCTTGCGCGATTCTGGAAACACCATATATTTT
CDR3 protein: CASSLRDSGNTIYF

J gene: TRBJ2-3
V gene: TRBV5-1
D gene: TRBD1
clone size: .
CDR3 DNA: TGCGCCAGCAGCCACGGACAGGCTAGAGATACGCAGTATTTT
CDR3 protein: CASSHGQARDTQYF

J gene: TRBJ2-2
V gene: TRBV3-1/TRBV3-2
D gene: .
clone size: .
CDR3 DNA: TGTGCCAGCAGCTCCCGGACAGCAATCGGGGAGCTGTTTTTT
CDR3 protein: CASSSRTAIGELFF

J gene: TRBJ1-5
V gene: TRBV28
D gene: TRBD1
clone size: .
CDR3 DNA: TGTGCCATACAGGGGGTAAATCAGCCCCAGCATTTT
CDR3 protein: CAIQGVNQPQHF

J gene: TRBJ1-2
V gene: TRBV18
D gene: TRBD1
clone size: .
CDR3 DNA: TGTGCCAGCTCCCTTGGACAGGGCACTGGCAACCTAATGAGATGGTATGGCTACACCTTC
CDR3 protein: CASSLGQGTGNLMRWYGYTF

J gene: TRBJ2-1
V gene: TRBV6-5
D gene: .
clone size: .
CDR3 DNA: TGTGCCAGCAAGGAGGGAACAGCCTACAATGAGCAGTTCTTC
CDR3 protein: CASKEGTAYNEQFF

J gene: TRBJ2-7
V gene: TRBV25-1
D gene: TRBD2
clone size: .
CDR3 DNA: TGTGCCAGCAGTTTCAGCGGGAGTCGCTACGAGCAGTACTTC
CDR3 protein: CASSFSGSRYEQYF

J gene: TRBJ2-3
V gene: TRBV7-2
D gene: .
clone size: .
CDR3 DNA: TGTGCCAGCAGCTTATGGGCTGGGTACACAGATACGCAGTATTTT
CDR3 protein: CASSLWAGYTDTQYF

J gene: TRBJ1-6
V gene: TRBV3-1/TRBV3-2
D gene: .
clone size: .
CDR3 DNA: TGTGCCAGCAGTCGGCAGTTGAATTCACCCCTCCACTTT
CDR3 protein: CASSRQLNSPLHF

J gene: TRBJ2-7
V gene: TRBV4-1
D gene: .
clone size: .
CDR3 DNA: TGCGCCAGCAGCCAGGCCAGAACCTACGAGCAGTACTTC
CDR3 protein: CASSQARTYEQYF

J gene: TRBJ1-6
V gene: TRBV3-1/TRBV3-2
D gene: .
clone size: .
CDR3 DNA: TGTGCCAGCAGCCAACGAGGAAATTCACCCCTCCACTTT
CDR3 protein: CASSQRGNSPLHF

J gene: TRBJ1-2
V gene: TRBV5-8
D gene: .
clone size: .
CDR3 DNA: TGTGCCAGCAGCTTTCGGGGGCCGGGGGGCTACACCTTC
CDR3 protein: CASSFRGPGGYTF

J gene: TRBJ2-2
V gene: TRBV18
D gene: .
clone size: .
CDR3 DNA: TGTGCCAGCTCACCAATCGAATTCCAGGTGACCGGGGAGCTGTTTTTT
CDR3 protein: CASSPIEFQVTGELFF

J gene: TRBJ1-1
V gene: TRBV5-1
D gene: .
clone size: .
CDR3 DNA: TGCGCCAGCAGCTTTTATGGTGGGAGGACTGAAGCTTTCTTT
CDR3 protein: CASSFYGGRTEAFF

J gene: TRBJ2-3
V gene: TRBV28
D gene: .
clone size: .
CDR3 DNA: TGTGCCAGCAGCCCGCTAGCACGGGCAGCAGATACGCAGTATTTT
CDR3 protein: CASSPLARAADTQYF

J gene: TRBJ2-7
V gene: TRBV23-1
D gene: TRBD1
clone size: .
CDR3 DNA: TGCGCCAGCAGTCAATGGGACAGGGGGTACGAGCAGTACTTC
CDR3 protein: CASSQWDRGYEQYF

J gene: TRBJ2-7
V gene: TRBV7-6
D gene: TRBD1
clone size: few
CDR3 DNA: TGTGCCAGCAGCTCAGGACAGGGCGAGCAGTACTTC
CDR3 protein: CASSSGQGEQYF

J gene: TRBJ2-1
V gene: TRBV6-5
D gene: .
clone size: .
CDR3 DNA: TGTGCCAGCGGCGAGGACGTGGCTGGCAATGAGCAGTTCTTC
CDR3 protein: CASGEDVAGNEQFF

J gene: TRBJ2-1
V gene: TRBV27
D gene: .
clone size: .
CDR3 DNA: TGTGCCAGCAGTTCCCTAGTGGGCGAGCAGTTCTTC
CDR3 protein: CASSSLVGEQFF

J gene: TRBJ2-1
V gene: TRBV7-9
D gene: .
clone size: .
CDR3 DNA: TGTGCCAGCAGCTTAGCGCTCCCCGAGGATGAGCAGTTCTTC
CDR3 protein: CASSLALPEDEQFF

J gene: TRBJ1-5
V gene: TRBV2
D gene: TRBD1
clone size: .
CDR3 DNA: TGTGCCAGCAGTGGGGGACAGGGTGGCAATCAGCCCCAGCATTTT
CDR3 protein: CASSGGQGGNQPQHF

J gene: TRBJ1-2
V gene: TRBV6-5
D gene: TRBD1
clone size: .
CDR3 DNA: TGTGCCAGCATTACCCGGGGGAGGGGGCGGCCCTATCTCACCTTC
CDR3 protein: CASITRGRGRPYLTF

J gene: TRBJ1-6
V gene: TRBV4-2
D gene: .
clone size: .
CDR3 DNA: TGTGCCAGCAGCCAAGAGATAGAAAATTCACCCCTCCACTTT
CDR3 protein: CASSQEIENSPLHF

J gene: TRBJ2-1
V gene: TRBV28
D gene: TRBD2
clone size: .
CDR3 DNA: TGTGCCAGCAGTTTATGGGGGGAGGGTCGCAATGAGCAGTTCTTC
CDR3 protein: CASSLWGEGRNEQFF

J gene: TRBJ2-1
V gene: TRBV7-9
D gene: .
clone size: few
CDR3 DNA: TGTGCCAGCAGCTCGGGGCGATACTATGAGCAGTTCTTC
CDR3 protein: CASSSGRYYEQFF

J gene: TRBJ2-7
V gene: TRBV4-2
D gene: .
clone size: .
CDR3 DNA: TGTGCCAGCAGCCTCCCCCTGAACGGGCGTTACGAGCAGTACTTC
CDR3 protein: CASSLPLNGRYEQYF

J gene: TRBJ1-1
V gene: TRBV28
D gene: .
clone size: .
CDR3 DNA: TGTGCCAGCAGCAGGGGCGCCCTCACTGAAGCTTTCTTT
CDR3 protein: CASSRGALTEAFF

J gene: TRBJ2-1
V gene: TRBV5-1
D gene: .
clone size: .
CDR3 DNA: TGCGCCAGCAGCCCCTTAGGGGGGAGAAGAAATGAGCAGTTCTTC
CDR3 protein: CASSPLGGRRNEQFF

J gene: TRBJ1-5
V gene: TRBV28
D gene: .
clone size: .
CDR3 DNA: TGTGCCAGGGAGTCAAGGGCCGGACAGTGCAATCAGCCCCAGCATTTT
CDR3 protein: CARESRAGQCNQPQHF